Sequencing of this T cell receptor beta chain was carried out in a study of cytomegalovirus exposure and HLA in healthy donors. This clone has a handful of counts. The target antigen is unknown. The table came from immunoSEQ multiplex PCR; TCRdb's copy has only in-frame clones and leaves some out. The data show some 120,000 clones, almost 90% seen once. V gave up 3 bases and J gave up 0 bases; unmatched junction bases: 8. This CDR3 is 17 amino acids long. Germline-derived CDR1 and CDR2 are PRHDT and FYEKMQ (reference sequence). General observations from the study: The authors enumerated some 170 TCR beta chains as linked to cytomegalovirus. There were some public TCRs occurring in many donors, but most TCR sequences were rare.

The rearrangement links TRBV13 to TRBJ2-7; TRBD2 matches at 10 bases. The source material was PBMCs. The clonotype was recovered from a man in his thirties or forties in good health and CMV-seronegative. The CDR3 is CASSLGVLAGPSYEQYF. The CDR3 bases are TGTGCCAGCAGCTTGGGGGTACTAGCGGGGCCCTCCTACGAGCAGTACTTC.